This T cell receptor (beta chain) was recovered during a study of blood T cell repertoires in COVID-19. About the research overall: Spain, Italy and the United States supplied samples that represented acute and convalescent COVID-19. Sample material is recorded as cDNA or gDNA derived from T cells, B-cell-depleted T cells, or PBMCs.

The CDR3 totals 13 residues. The V gene's germline CDR1 is SSHAT and CDR2 FNYEAQ (reference sequence). The germline V and J ends were trimmed by 3 bases and 4 bases, with 7 bases remaining between them. How the authors handled the data: Nucleated cell number was recorded as an estimate derived from reference gene primer amplification. Data came from immunoSEQ multiplex PCR; TCRdb stores just in-frame clones and leaves some out. V and J calls and clone size come straight from that table; D and trimming were deduced from the DNA. Among fewer than 350,000 clones listed, approximately 80% were seen once.

The sample taken for sequencing was peripheral blood. This clonotype originated in a woman between 55 and 75 years old with active or convalescent COVID-19. This rearrangement joins TRBV7-7 to TRBJ2-1, with D possibly matching TRBD1 (6 bases). CDR3 DNA sequence: TGTGCCAGCAGCTTGGACAGATACAATGAGCAGTTCTTC. Amino acids: CASSLDRYNEQFF.